This TCR beta chain was documented in a study of metastatic and nonmetastatic thyroid tumors. Across the study: It was across blood and tumor or nodule tissue from malignant and benign thyroid patients that repertoires were compared. General study points: Compared with benign nodules, malignant thyroid tumors were reported to have significantly higher TCR beta diversity in both blood and tumor.

There are 15 residues in the CDR3. V shed 5 bases and J 2 bases; nucleotides not matched to a gene: 4. Germline lookup yields CDR1 PRHDT and CDR2 FYEKMQ (reference sequence). Treatment of any kind had been given to no patient before thyroid surgery. In the source study's methods: Using the CDR3 differences seen across clinicopathological groups, the authors built a distant-metastasis classifier for papillary thyroid cancer, which was meant to discriminate distant-metastatic patients. TCRdb re-called clones via MiXCR from the PCR reads. The authors' filters were not applied to this entry. This table has more than 9,000 clones, approximately 30% appearing once. Of note for this clone: The target antigen is unknown.

The gene calls are TRBV13 and TRBJ1-2; TRBD1 matches 11 bases. The TCR was taken from a male donor with papillary thyroid cancer or a benign thyroid nodule (not recorded which). Some clones in this sample may be carry-over from other donors' samples. Sequences were obtained from tumor tissue. The CDR3 is CASSDGTGGNYGYTF. CDR3 sequence (DNA): TGTGCCAGCAGCGACGGGACAGGGGGAAACTATGGCTACACCTTC. Combining the CDR3 with reference TRBV13 and TRBJ1-2 gives the whole variable domain AAGVIQSPRHLIKEKRETATLKCYPIPRHDTVYWYQQGPGQDPQFLISFYEKMQSDKGSIPDRFSAQQFSDYHSELNMSSLELGDSALYFCASSDGTGGNYGYTFGSGTRLTVV.